This T cell receptor beta chain is from a study of blood T cell repertoires in COVID-19. Study details: Italy, Spain and the United States were the sources of the convalescent and acute COVID-19 samples. From T cells, B-cell-depleted T cells, or PBMCs came the material, which was cDNA or gDNA.

Germline assignment: CDR1 LGHDT and CDR2 YNNKEL (reference sequence). V gave up 2 bases and J gave up 2 bases; unmatched junction bases: 5. The CDR3 contains 15 residues. Original processing notes: Amplification of reference gene primers provided the estimated nucleated cell counts. Assay used: immunoSEQ multiplex PCR; TCRdb lists only in-frame clones, some missing. The V and J calls and clone size are taken from that table; D and trimming were inferred from the DNA. The data show approximately 75,000 clones, more than 70% seen once. The chain is built from TRBV3-1 (or the pseudogene TRBV3-2) and TRBJ2-5; 7 bases match TRBD1. What was sequenced was peripheral blood. This TCR came from an elderly man with acute or convalescent COVID-19. This CDR3 reads CASSQTEGQQETQYF. CDR3 nucleotides: TGTGCCAGCAGCCAAACCGAGGGACAGCAAGAGACCCAGTACTTC.